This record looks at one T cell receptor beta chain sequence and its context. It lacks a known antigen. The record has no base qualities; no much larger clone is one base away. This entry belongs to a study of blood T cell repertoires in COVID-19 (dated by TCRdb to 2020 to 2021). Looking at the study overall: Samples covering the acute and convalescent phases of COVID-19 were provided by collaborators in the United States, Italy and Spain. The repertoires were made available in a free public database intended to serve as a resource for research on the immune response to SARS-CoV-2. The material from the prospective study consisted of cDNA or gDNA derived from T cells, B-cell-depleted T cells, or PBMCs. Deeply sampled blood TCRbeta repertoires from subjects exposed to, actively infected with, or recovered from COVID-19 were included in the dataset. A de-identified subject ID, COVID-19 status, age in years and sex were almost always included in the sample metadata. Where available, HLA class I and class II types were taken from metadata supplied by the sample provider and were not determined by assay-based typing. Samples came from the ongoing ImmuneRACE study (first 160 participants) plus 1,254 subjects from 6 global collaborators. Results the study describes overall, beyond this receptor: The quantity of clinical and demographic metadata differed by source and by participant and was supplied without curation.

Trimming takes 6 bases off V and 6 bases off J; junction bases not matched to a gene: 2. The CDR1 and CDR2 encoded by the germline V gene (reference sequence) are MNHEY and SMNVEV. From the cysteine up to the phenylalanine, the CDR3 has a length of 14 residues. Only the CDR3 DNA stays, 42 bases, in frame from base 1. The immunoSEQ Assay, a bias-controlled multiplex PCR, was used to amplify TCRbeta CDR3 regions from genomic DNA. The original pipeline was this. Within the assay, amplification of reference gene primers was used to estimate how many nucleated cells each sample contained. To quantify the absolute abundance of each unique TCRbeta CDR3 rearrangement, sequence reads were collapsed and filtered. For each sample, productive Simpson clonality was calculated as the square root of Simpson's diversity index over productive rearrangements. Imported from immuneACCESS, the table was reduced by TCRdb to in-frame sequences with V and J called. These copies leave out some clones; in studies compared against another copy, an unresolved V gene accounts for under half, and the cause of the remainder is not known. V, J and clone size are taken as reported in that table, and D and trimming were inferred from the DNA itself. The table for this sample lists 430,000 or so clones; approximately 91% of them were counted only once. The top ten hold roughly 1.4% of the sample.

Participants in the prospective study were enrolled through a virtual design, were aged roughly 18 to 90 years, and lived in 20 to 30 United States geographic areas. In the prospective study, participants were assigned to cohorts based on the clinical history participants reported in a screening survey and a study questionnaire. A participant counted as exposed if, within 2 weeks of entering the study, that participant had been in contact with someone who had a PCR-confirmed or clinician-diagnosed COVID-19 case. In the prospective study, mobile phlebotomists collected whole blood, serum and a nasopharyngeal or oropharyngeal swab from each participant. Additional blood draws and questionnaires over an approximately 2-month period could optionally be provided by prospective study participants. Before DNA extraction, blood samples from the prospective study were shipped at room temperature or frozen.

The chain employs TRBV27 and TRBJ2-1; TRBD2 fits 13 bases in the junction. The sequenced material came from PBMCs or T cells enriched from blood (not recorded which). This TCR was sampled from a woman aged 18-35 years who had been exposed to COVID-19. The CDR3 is CASRTSGRANEQFF. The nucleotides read TGTGCCAGCAGAACTAGCGGGAGGGCCAATGAGCAGTTCTTC.